This T cell receptor beta chain came from a study of Ad26.COV2.S vaccination and SARS-CoV-2 variants. Profiled with immunoSEQ multiplex PCR; TCRdb holds only in-frame clones, not every one. The table lists under 150,000 clones, roughly 88% of them singletons. The CDR3 is 14 residues long. Germline V lookup: CDR1 KGHDR, CDR2 SFDVKD. Trimming left V 1 base short and J 2 bases short, with 6 bases between. Of note for this clone: Its antigen is not identified.

Regarding the study as a whole: Substantial breadth was reported for post-vaccination spike-specific CD8+ and CD4+ T cells.

This receptor was taken from a human donor who had recovered from COVID-19. This rearrangement joins TRBV24-1 to TRBJ2-3; unclear D gene. The starting material was peripheral blood, obtained after recovery from COVID-19. The CDR3 DNA is TGTGCCACCAGTGATTTAAAGTACACAGATACGCAGTATTTT. Its translation: CATSDLKYTDTQYF.